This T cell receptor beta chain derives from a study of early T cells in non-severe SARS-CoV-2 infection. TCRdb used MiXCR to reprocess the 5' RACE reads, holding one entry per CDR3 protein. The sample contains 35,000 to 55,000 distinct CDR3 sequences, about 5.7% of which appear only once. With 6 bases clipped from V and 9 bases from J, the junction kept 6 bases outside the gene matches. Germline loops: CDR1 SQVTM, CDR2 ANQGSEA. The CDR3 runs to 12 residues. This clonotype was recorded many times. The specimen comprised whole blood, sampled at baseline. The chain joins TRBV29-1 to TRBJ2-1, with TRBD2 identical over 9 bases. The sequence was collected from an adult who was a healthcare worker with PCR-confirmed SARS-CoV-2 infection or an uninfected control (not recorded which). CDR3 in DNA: TGCAGCGTCGGACTAGCGTTATCTGAGCAGTTCTTC. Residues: CSVGLALSEQFF.